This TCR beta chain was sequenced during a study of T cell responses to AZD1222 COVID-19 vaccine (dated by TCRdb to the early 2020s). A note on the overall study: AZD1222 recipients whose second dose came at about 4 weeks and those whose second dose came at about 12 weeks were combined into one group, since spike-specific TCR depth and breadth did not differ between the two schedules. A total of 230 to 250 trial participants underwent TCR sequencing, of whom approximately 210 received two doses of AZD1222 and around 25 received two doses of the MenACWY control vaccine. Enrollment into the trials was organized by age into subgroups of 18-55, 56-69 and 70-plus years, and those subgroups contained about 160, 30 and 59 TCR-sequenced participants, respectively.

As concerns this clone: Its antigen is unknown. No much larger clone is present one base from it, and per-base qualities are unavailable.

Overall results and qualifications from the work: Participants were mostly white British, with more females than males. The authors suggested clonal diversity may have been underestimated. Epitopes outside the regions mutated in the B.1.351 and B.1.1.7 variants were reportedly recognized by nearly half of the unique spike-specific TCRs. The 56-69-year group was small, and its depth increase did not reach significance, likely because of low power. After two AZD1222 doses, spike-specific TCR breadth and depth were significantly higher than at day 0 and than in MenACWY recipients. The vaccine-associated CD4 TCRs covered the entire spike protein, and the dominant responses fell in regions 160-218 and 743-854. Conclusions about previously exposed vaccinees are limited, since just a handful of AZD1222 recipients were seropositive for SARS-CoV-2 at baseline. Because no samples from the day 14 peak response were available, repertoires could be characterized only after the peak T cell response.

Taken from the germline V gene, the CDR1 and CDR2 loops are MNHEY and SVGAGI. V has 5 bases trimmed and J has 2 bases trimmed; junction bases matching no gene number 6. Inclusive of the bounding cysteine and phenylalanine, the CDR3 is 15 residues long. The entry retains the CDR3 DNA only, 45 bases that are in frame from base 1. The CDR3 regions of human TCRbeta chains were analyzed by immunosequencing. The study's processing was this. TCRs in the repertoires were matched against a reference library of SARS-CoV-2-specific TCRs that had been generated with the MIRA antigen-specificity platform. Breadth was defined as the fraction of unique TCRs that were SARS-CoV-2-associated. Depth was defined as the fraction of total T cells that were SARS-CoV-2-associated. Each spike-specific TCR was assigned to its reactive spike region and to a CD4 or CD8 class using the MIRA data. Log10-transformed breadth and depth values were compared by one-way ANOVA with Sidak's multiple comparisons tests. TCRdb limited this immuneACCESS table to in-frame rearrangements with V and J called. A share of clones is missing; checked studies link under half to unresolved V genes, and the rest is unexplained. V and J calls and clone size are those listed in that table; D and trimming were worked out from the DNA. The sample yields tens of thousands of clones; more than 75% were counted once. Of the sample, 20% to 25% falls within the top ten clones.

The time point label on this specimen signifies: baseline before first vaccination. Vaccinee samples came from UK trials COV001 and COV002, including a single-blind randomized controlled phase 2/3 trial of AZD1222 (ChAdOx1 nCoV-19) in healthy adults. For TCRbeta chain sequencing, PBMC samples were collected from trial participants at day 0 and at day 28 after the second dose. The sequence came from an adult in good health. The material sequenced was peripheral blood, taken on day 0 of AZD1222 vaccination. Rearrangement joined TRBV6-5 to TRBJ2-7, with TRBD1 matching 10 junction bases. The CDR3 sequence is CASSPRDRGTYEQYF. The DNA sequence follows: TGTGCCAGCAGTCCGCGGGACAGGGGAACCTACGAGCAGTACTTC.